These 19 T cell receptor beta chains came from one sample sequenced in a study of blood T cell repertoires in COVID-19 (dated by TCRdb to the early 2020s). Receptor libraries were prepared by the immunoSEQ multiplex PCR assay. TCRdb mirrors the immuneACCESS table, restricted to in-frame sequences. Some clones are absent from its copies; in checked studies, under half trace to an unresolved V gene, and the reason for the others is unknown. The sample has about 130,000 clones on record, about 88% of them singletons. 0.95% to 1.5% of the sample is taken by the ten largest. The specimen sequenced was peripheral blood. These receptors were obtained from a woman of 80 years or more with acute or convalescent COVID-19.

The J gene is TRBJ2-1, the V gene TRBV7-9; 14 bases are a match to TRBD2. This CDR3 is built from 17 residues. V was clipped by 5 bases and J by 7 bases; unmatched bases: 10. Germline assignment: CDR1 SEHNR and CDR2 FQNEAQ (reference sequence). The CDR3 protein is CASSPPGLAGGQNEQFF. The CDR3 DNA reads TGTGCCAGCAGCCCACCTGGACTAGCGGGGGGCCAAAATGAGCAGTTCTTC.

V gene TRBV28 combines with J gene TRBJ1-5, with 7 bases that match TRBD1. This CDR3 has 16 amino acids. Unmatched junction bases numbered 11, after V lost 6 bases and J lost 3 bases. Germline V lookup: CDR1 MDHEN, CDR2 SYDVKM. CDR3 nucleotide sequence: TGTGCCAGCAGCTATGGGCCGACAGGGAACAATCAGCCCCAGCATTTT. Protein product: CASSYGPTGNNQPQHF.

The chain employs TRBV5-1 and TRBJ2-5; a weak D match, TRBD1 (5 bases). Trimming took 0 bases from V and 5 from J, leaving 11 bases between them. CDR3 length: 14 residues. Germline CDR1 and CDR2: SGHRS and YFSETQ. The CDR3 DNA follows: TGCGCCAGCAGCTTGGTTGGGGCGCGGGAGACCCAGTACTTC. Amino acids: CASSLVGARETQYF. Using reference TRBV5-1 and TRBJ2-5 for the parts outside the CDR3, the full variable domain is KAGVTQTPRYLIKTRGQQVTLSCSPISGHRSVSWYQQTPGQGLQFLFEYFSETQRNKGNFPGRFSGRQFSNSRSEMNVSTLELGDSALYLCASSLVGARETQYFGPGTRLLVL.

The chain combines TRBV18 with TRBJ2-7; possibly TRBD2 for D (5 bases). Trimming cost V 3 bases and J 0 bases, with 18 bases left between them. The CDR3 runs 17 residues. The germline V gene has CDR1 KGHSH and CDR2 LQKENI. The CDR3 nucleotides read TGTGCCAGCTCACCTACGCGTAGGACTCCGAGCTCCTACGAGCAGTACTTC. This codes for CASSPTRRTPSSYEQYF. The entire variable domain, with the rest obtained from reference TRBV18 and TRBJ2-7, is as follows: NAGVMQNPRHLVRRRGQEARLRCSPMKGHSHVYWYRQLPEEGLKFMVYLQKENIIDESGMPKERFSAEFPKEGPSILRIQQVVRGDSAAYFCASSPTRRTPSSYEQYFGPGTRLTVT.

The chain is built from TRBV28 and TRBJ1-3; perhaps TRBD1 as D (5 bases). There are 14 residues in the CDR3. The V gene lost 3 bases and the J gene lost 4 bases, with 10 bases spanning the gap. The germline V gene encodes CDR1 MDHEN and CDR2 SYDVKM. DNA of the CDR3: TGTGCCAGCAGTTTGACAGTAGGAGGAAACACCATATATTTT. Translating gives CASSLTVGGNTIYF.

Concerning this clone: This CDR3 is also generated by other DNA sequences in the sample. V is TRBV12-5 and J is TRBJ1-2; D uncertain. Germline V lookup: CDR1 LGHNT, CDR2 FRNRAP. V lost 3 bases, J lost 4 bases, and 9 bases lay in between. This CDR3 has 13 residues. The CDR3 protein is CASGLSGSYGYTF. CDR3 bases: TGTGCTAGTGGTTTATCAGGCTCCTATGGCTACACCTTC.

The table lists this clone with a count of one. This chain connects TRBV5-1 to TRBJ2-4; D possibly corresponds to TRBD2 (6 bases). This CDR3 has 14 residues. The V end lost 4 bases, the J end lost 5 bases, and 13 bases lay between the germline ends. Germline V gene data show CDR1 as SGHRS and CDR2 as YFSETQ. The CDR3 protein is CASSPGSGENIQYF. The CDR3 DNA is TGCGCCAGCAGCCCCGGGAGCGGAGAAAACATTCAGTACTTC. Combining the CDR3 with reference TRBV5-1 and TRBJ2-4 gives the whole variable domain KAGVTQTPRYLIKTRGQQVTLSCSPISGHRSVSWYQQTPGQGLQFLFEYFSETQRNKGNFPGRFSGRQFSNSRSEMNVSTLELGDSALYLCASSPGSGENIQYFGAGTRLSVL.

The chain couples TRBV18 to TRBJ2-1; the match to TRBD1 covers 8 bases. Trimming took 5 bases from V and 2 from J; bases not matched to a gene: 5. This CDR3 has 15 residues. Germline V lookup: CDR1 KGHSH, CDR2 LQKENI. The CDR3 DNA sequence: TGTGCCAGCTCAACGGGACAGGTCACCTACAATGAGCAGTTCTTC. Translated: CASSTGQVTYNEQFF. Drawing the rest from reference TRBV18 and TRBJ2-1, the complete variable domain is NAGVMQNPRHLVRRRGQEARLRCSPMKGHSHVYWYRQLPEEGLKFMVYLQKENIIDESGMPKERFSAEFPKEGPSILRIQQVVRGDSAAYFCASSTGQVTYNEQFFGPGTRLTVL.

CDR3 bases: TGCGCCAGCAGCCTCCGGGGGGTGACTAGCGATTCCTACAATGAGCAGTTCTTC. This codes for CASSLRGVTSDSYNEQFF. V usage is TRBV4-1 and J usage is TRBJ2-1, with TRBD2 matching over 8 bases. This CDR3 is 18 amino acids long. The J segment lost 1 base and the V segment lost 4 bases, leaving 12 bases of the junction unmatched. Germline lookup yields CDR1 MGHRA and CDR2 YSYEKL.

The V gene is TRBV6-2 or TRBV6-3, the J gene TRBJ2-1; 10 positions agree with TRBD2. The germline CDR1 and CDR2 sequences are MNHEY and SVGEGT. V lost 5 bases to trimming and J lost 5 bases; unmatched junction nucleotides: 12. The CDR3 is made up of 17 amino acids. The CDR3 DNA follows: TGTGCCAGCAGTCGTACTAGCGGGGCGAGGGTTCACAATGAGCAGTTCTTC. Its translation: CASSRTSGARVHNEQFF.

Note on this clone: At the DNA level, this CDR3 is encoded by other sequences in the same sample as well. The V gene is TRBV20-1, the J gene TRBJ2-6; the D gene is possibly TRBD2 (6 bases). V lost 3 bases and J 2 bases, leaving 8 bases between the germline ends. CDR1 is DFQATT, CDR2 SNEGSKA, per germline (reference sequence). The CDR3 is 14 residues long. This CDR3 reads CSASTGAGANVLTF. In DNA, the CDR3 is TGCAGTGCTAGTACGGGGGCTGGGGCCAACGTCCTGACTTTC.

The J gene is TRBJ1-2, the V gene TRBV5-1; 9 nucleotides line up with TRBD1. With 1 base clipped from V and 8 bases from J, the junction kept 9 bases outside the gene matches. This CDR3 is 15 amino acids long. CDR1 is SGHRS and CDR2 is YFSETQ in the germline V gene. In nucleotides, the CDR3 is TGCGCCAGCAGCTTGTCGGGACAGGGAATTTCGGGCTACACCTTC. Encoded protein: CASSLSGQGISGYTF. Full variable domain (outside the CDR3, taken from reference TRBV5-1 and TRBJ1-2): KAGVTQTPRYLIKTRGQQVTLSCSPISGHRSVSWYQQTPGQGLQFLFEYFSETQRNKGNFPGRFSGRQFSNSRSEMNVSTLELGDSALYLCASSLSGQGISGYTFGSGTRLTVV.

This rearrangement joins TRBV19 to TRBJ2-1, with TRBD2 matching 9 bases. The junction had 18 bases not matched to a gene; V was cut back by 6 bases and J by 6 bases. The CDR3 covers 18 residues. Germline CDR1 reads LNHDA; CDR2 reads SQIVND (reference sequence). The DNA for the CDR3 is TGTGCCAGTAGGATCCCTTGGGAATGGACTAGCGTTCGCAATGAGCAGTTCTTC. It is translated as CASRIPWEWTSVRNEQFF.

This clone was observed once. The rearrangement links TRBV6-5 to TRBJ1-4; possible D gene TRBD1, 6 bases. The CDR3 spans 13 residues. Germline lookup yields CDR1 MNHEY and CDR2 SVGAGI. Trimming pared 6 bases from V and 7 bases from J, leaving 12 bases between. This chain's CDR3 is CASRDRLGEKLFF. CDR3 DNA: TGTGCCAGCAGGGACAGATTAGGTGAAAAACTGTTTTTT.

V and J are TRBV4-3 and TRBJ2-6, with D possibly being TRBD1 (5 bases). This CDR3 has 19 amino acids. Trimming cost V 0 bases and J 0 bases, with 15 bases left between them. The germline gives CDR1 LGHNA, CDR2 YSLEER. The CDR3 spells CASSQDPDISASGANVLTF. The DNA for the CDR3 is TGCGCCAGCAGCCAAGATCCGGACATTTCAGCCTCTGGGGCCAACGTCCTGACTTTC.

This rearrangement joins TRBV28 to TRBJ1-6; TRBD1 aligns across 9 bases. CDR3 length: 15 residues. Germline V lookup: CDR1 MDHEN, CDR2 SYDVKM. The V gene end was trimmed by 6 bases and the J gene end by 7 bases; junction bases not matched to a gene: 7. The CDR3 sequence is CASSASGTGNSPLHF. DNA of the CDR3: TGTGCCAGCAGCGCATCCGGGACAGGGAATTCACCCCTCCACTTT.

This sequence joins TRBV4-3 and TRBJ1-2; D perhaps matches TRBD1 (5 bases). Per germline, CDR1 LGHNA and CDR2 YSLEER. CDR3 length: 16 amino acids. The V gene lost 0 bases and the J gene lost 5 bases, with 16 bases spanning the gap. The CDR3: CASSQDRGGEEYGYTF. The CDR3 bases are TGCGCCAGCAGCCAAGATAGGGGCGGTGAGGAATATGGCTACACCTTC.

As for this clone: The same CDR3 arises from other DNA sequences in this sample as well. This sequence joins TRBV20-1 and TRBJ1-2; TRBD1 is a possible D gene (5 bases). Between the trimmed V and J ends, which lost 6 bases and 1 base, there was a span of 6 bases. This CDR3 is 11 amino acids long. Germline values: CDR1 DFQATT, CDR2 SNEGSKA (reference sequence). The CDR3 protein is CSAGGNYGYTF. In DNA, the CDR3 is TGCAGTGCCGGGGGTAACTATGGCTACACCTTC.

The rearrangement uses TRBV4-1 and TRBJ2-3; D possibly corresponds to TRBD1 (5 bases). Between the trimmed V and J ends, which lost 5 bases and 6 bases, there was a span of 15 bases. The CDR3 loop spans 14 amino acids. Per the germline V gene, CDR1 is MGHRA and CDR2 is YSYEKL. CDR3 DNA: TGCGCCAGCAGCGTGGGGCCGGATTGGGATACGCAGTATTTT. Translated: CASSVGPDWDTQYF.